These 24 T cell receptor beta chains share one sample of origin, sequenced in a study of CD8 T cells in Susac syndrome. Random hexamers primed reverse transcription of about 0.5 to 1 ug RNA. TCRdb fed the immunoSEQ multiplex PCR reads into MiXCR, producing one record per CDR3 protein. The data hold about 130,000 distinct CDR3 sequences, with roughly 94% observed a single time. The specimen was CD4+ T cells from PBMCs. Receptor source: a human donor with multiple sclerosis.

The V gene is TRBV29-1, the J gene TRBJ1-1, with D perhaps matching TRBD1 (5 bases). Germline values: CDR1 SQVTM, CDR2 ANQGSEA. Trimming took 2 bases from V and 2 from J, leaving 9 bases between them. The CDR3 consists of 13 residues. DNA of the CDR3: TGCAGCGTTGAACGGGGGTTTAACACTGAAGCTTTCTTT. Amino acids: CSVERGFNTEAFF.

The chain is built from TRBV2 and TRBJ2-7; D may match TRBD1 or TRBD2 (6 bases each). CDR3 size: 16 residues. V was cut by 0 bases and J by 2 bases, with 14 bases left in between. The germline V gene encodes CDR1 SNHLY and CDR2 FYNNEI. In DNA, the CDR3 is TGTGCCAGCAGTGAAGCAGGGGGGATCAGGACCTACGAGCAGTACTTC. This codes for CASSEAGGIRTYEQYF.

The chain combines TRBV7-2 with TRBJ2-3; 9 bases are shared with TRBD2. This CDR3 contains 16 residues. Germline values: CDR1 SGHTA, CDR2 FQGNSA. Trimming took 6 bases from V and 2 from J; bases not matched to a gene: 9. The CDR3, as DNA: TGTGCCAGCAGAGGAGAGACTAGCGGATCCACAGATACGCAGTATTTT. This gives the protein CASRGETSGSTDTQYF.

This clonotype was recorded only once. The chain carries TRBV18 and TRBJ1-1, with 7 bases identical to TRBD1. Per germline, CDR1 KGHSH and CDR2 LQKENI. The V gene end was trimmed by 4 bases and the J gene end by 0 bases; junction bases not matched to a gene: 2. CDR3 length: 14 amino acids. The CDR3 sequence is CASSQGQMNTEAFF. CDR3 in DNA: TGTGCCAGCTCACAGGGACAGATGAACACTGAAGCTTTCTTT.

The genes are TRBV2 and TRBJ1-2; TRBD1 is a possible D gene (6 bases). The CDR3 runs 14 residues. In germline, CDR1 is SNHLY, CDR2 FYNNEI. With 9 bases removed from V and 0 bases from J, the gap between germline ends came to 14 bases. CDR3 region: CASRTDLTNYGYTF. Here the CDR3 DNA reads TGTGCCAGTCGGACAGACCTCACTAACTATGGCTACACCTTC.

The chain recombines TRBV2 with TRBJ1-5; 7 nucleotides match TRBD1. CDR3 size: 12 residues. Looked up from germline, CDR1 is SNHLY and CDR2 is FYNNEI. V was pared by 8 bases and J by 5 bases, with 3 bases of the junction left unmatched. The CDR3 protein is CASGQGDQPQHF. For the CDR3, the DNA is TGTGCCAGCGGGCAGGGGGATCAGCCCCAGCATTTT.

This clonotype was picked up one time. This chain uses TRBV6-5 with TRBJ1-1; D may be TRBD1 (6 bases). The V gene's germline CDR1 is MNHEY and CDR2 SVGAGI. V was cut by 8 bases and J by 4 bases, with 17 bases left in between. CDR3 size: 14 residues. The CDR3 nucleotides read TGTGCCAGCCGCTCTCGGACAGCGGCCACTGAAGCTTTCTTT. Its protein is CASRSRTAATEAFF.

The chain uses TRBV7-8 and TRBJ2-5; 11 positions agree with TRBD1. V shed 1 base, J shed 6 bases, and the junction held 7 bases outside the gene matches. The CDR3 spans 16 residues. The germline gives CDR1 SGHVS, CDR2 FQNEAQ. Here the CDR3 reads CASSLVPGQGEKTQYF. The CDR3 DNA is TGTGCCAGCAGCTTAGTACCGGGACAGGGGGAGAAGACCCAGTACTTC.

The chain links TRBV30 to TRBJ1-2; a weak D match, TRBD1 (5 bases). Trimming took 4 bases from V and 0 from J, leaving 12 bases between them. Germline V gene lookup returns CDR1 GTSNPN and CDR2 SVGIG (reference sequence). The CDR3 length is 14 residues. CDR3 coding DNA: TGTGCCTGGACCGGGACCCGAACTAACTATGGCTACACCTTC. This gives the protein CAWTGTRTNYGYTF.

CDR3 sequence reads: CAAKGANYGYTF. CDR3 sequence (DNA): TGTGCCGCTAAGGGAGCTAACTATGGCTACACCTTC. The V gene is TRBV9, the J gene TRBJ1-2; D is uncertain. The V gene lost 10 bases and the J gene lost 0 bases, with 10 bases spanning the gap. This CDR3 spans 12 amino acids. CDR1 SGDLS and CDR2 YYNGEE come from the germline V gene.

The chain links TRBV30 to TRBJ1-1; D gene ambiguous. CDR3 length: 14 amino acids. V gave up 4 bases and J gave up 4 bases, with 16 bases separating them. Germline lookup yields CDR1 GTSNPN and CDR2 SVGIG (reference sequence). The CDR3: CAWKSRSRGTEAFF. CDR3 DNA sequence: TGTGCCTGGAAGTCTCGGTCCCGGGGCACTGAAGCTTTCTTT.

CDR3 coding DNA: TGCAGCGTGGGCCTAAATCTAGGAAACACCATATATTTT. Its translation is CSVGLNLGNTIYF. The chain carries TRBV29-1 and TRBJ1-3; D is unresolved. Germline V gives CDR1 SQVTM, CDR2 ANQGSEA. The CDR3 is 13 residues long. V lost 6 bases and J 4 bases, leaving 13 bases between the germline ends.

The J gene is TRBJ2-7, the V gene TRBV9, with 12 bases lining up with TRBD2. The V segment lost 0 bases and the J segment 3 bases; nucleotides outside the gene matches: 1. The germline gives CDR1 SGDLS, CDR2 YYNGEE. This CDR3 contains 15 residues. The CDR3 region is CASSVASGGDYEQYF. CDR3 nucleotide sequence: TGTGCCAGCAGCGTAGCTAGCGGGGGGGACTACGAGCAGTACTTC.

The chain links TRBV30 to TRBJ1-5; D not resolved. Germline CDR1 and CDR2: GTSNPN and SVGIG (reference sequence). V was shortened by 7 bases and J by 4 bases, with 14 bases between the two germline ends. The CDR3 covers 13 residues. CDR3 coding DNA: TGTGCCTACCGTCTTTCAGGAAATCAGCCCCAGCATTTT. Translation gives CAYRLSGNQPQHF.

The chain links TRBV29-1 to TRBJ1-1, with a tentative D call TRBD1 (5 bases). This CDR3 comprises 13 residues. V shed 4 bases and J shed 1 base, with 10 bases lying between them. CDR1 is SQVTM, CDR2 ANQGSEA, per germline. The CDR3 DNA sequence: TGCAGCGTTGGTGAGGGGTGGAACACTGAAGCTTTCTTT. Amino acid sequence: CSVGEGWNTEAFF.

This CDR3 reads CASSTPRTGRTGANVLTF. The CDR3 DNA sequence: TGTGCCAGCAGCACTCCCAGGACAGGAAGGACTGGGGCCAACGTCCTGACTTTC. This chain uses TRBV7-2 with TRBJ2-6, with 7 bases lining up with TRBD1. The CDR3 loop spans 18 amino acids. V was clipped by 5 bases and J by 2 bases; unmatched bases: 12. The germline V gene encodes CDR1 SGHTA and CDR2 FQGNSA.

The chain links TRBV20-1 to TRBJ2-1; D is undetermined. Germline loops: CDR1 DFQATT, CDR2 SNEGSKA (reference sequence). The CDR3 has 12 amino acids. Deletions cut 6 bases from V and 9 bases from J, with 15 bases between. This CDR3 reads CSARASSLEQFF. The CDR3 DNA reads as TGCAGTGCGCGAGCCAGCAGCCTTGAGCAGTTCTTC.

The chain recombines TRBV6-5 with TRBJ1-3, with a possible D match to TRBD1 (6 bases). The CDR3 loop spans 15 amino acids. The ends were cut back, 2 bases at V and 7 bases at J, with 15 bases in the middle. Germline-derived CDR1 and CDR2 are MNHEY and SVGAGI. The CDR3 protein is CASSYHGGRDNTIYF. CDR3 nucleotide sequence: TGTGCCAGCAGTTACCACGGGGGGCGAGACAACACCATATATTTT.

As DNA, the CDR3 is TGTGCCAGTAGCACTACAGGGGGCGTTCCCTATGGCTACACCTTC. Its protein is CASSTTGGVPYGYTF. V usage is TRBV19 and J usage is TRBJ1-2, with 9 bases identical to TRBD1. This CDR3 is built from 15 residues. The ends lost 6 bases at V and 4 bases at J; junction bases unmatched: 9. Germline V CDR1 and CDR2: LNHDA, SQIVND (reference sequence). The full variable domain, completed using reference TRBV19 and TRBJ1-2, is DGGITQSPKYLFRKEGQNVTLSCEQNLNHDAMYWYRQDPGQGLRLIYYSQIVNDFQKGDIAEGYSVSREKKESFPLTVTSAQKNPTAFYLCASSTTGGVPYGYTFGSGTRLTVV.

The V and J genes are TRBV7-8 and TRBJ2-7, with D uncertain. The CDR3 has 13 amino acids. Trimming stripped 4 bases from V and 1 base from J, with 8 bases between. In germline, CDR1 is SGHVS, CDR2 FQNEAQ. Here the CDR3 DNA reads TGTGCCAGCAGCTCCCGGGTTTCCTACGAGCAGTACTTC. This translates into CASSSRVSYEQYF.

The sample holds one count of this clonotype. This chain connects TRBV20-1 to TRBJ2-3; unclear D gene. The CDR3 sequence is 14 residues long. V gave up 0 bases and J gave up 6 bases, with 13 bases separating them. Per germline, CDR1 DFQATT and CDR2 SNEGSKA (reference sequence). CDR3 nucleotides: TGCAGTGCTAGAGACTTGACTCCCGCGGATACGCAGTATTTT. Its translation is CSARDLTPADTQYF.

The chain couples TRBV11-3 to TRBJ2-2; weak D call: TRBD1 (5 bases). Trimming left V 2 bases short and J 7 bases short, with 11 bases between. CDR1 is SGHNT and CDR2 is YENEEA in the germline V gene. The CDR3 is 14 residues long. CDR3 amino acids: CASSLLRQGGELFF. The CDR3 DNA is TGTGCCAGCAGCTTATTGAGGCAGGGCGGGGAGCTGTTTTTT.

The rearrangement uses TRBV9 and TRBJ2-3, with 12 bases fitting TRBD2. This CDR3 is built from 16 residues. Germline CDR1 is SGDLS and CDR2 is YYNGEE. Trimming cost V 4 bases and J 3 bases; bases outside gene matches: 6. CDR3 sequence reads: CASSPRLAGETDTQYF. The DNA of the CDR3 is TGTGCCAGCAGCCCCCGACTAGCGGGGGAAACAGATACGCAGTATTTT.

The chain has TRBV30 and TRBJ2-4; 9 nucleotides match TRBD1. The CDR3 is made up of 13 amino acids. The ends lost 5 bases at V and 6 bases at J; junction bases unmatched: 5. Germline CDR1 reads GTSNPN; CDR2 reads SVGIG (reference sequence). The CDR3 coding sequence is TGTGCCTGGGGGACAGGGTTAATAAACATTCAGTACTTC. This sequence encodes CAWGTGLINIQYF.